These T cell receptor beta chains were read from a single sample in a study of T cells in localized non-small cell lung cancer. The data were produced by immunoSEQ multiplex PCR, yet TCRdb's version contains in-frame clones alone and is incomplete. The sample holds tens of thousands of clones, 75% to 90% seen once. Sequencing used peripheral blood mononuclear cells, obtained before any cancer treatment. The receptors shown here come from an older male donor with stage II lung adenocarcinoma. CDR3s include the opening cysteine and the closing phenylalanine or tryptophan. Fields, in order: J gene, clone size, V gene, CDR3 protein. Clone size is stated in some rows and not others, as once, few, many or a class when expanded.

TRBJ2-7	-	TRBV5-1	CASSPGQNPSYEQYF
TRBJ2-2	-	TRBV7-6	CASSRPGRSWELFF
TRBJ2-3	-	TRBV5-1	CASSISGVPLTDTQYF
TRBJ1-5	once	TRBV29-1	CSVTLGPNQPQHF
TRBJ2-5	-	TRBV15	CAAGLAGGKETQYF
TRBJ1-1	-	TRBV28	CASSPPVDSEAFF
TRBJ1-5	few	TRBV11-1	CASSPAPTEPTNQPQHF
TRBJ1-4	-	TRBV11-2	CASSPGGGEKLFF
TRBJ2-4	once	TRBV5-4	CASSATGGISKNIQYF
TRBJ2-7	-	TRBV11-2	CASSLYWGQGAREQYF
TRBJ1-3	-	TRBV18	CASSGTAIGNTIYF
TRBJ2-7	few	TRBV27	CASSLSVWAGGKPYEQYF
TRBJ2-7	once	TRBV11-3	CASSLRRGEQYF
TRBJ2-1	-	TRBV18	CASSGTSGRAVNEQFF
TRBJ1-1	few	TRBV20-1	CSARWGTEAFF
TRBJ1-2	-	TRBV6-1	CASSEAHSLYGYTF
TRBJ2-7	-	TRBV5-4	CASSLFGPRTALRYEQYF
TRBJ2-5	once	TRBV6-5	CASSPGETQYF
TRBJ1-2	once	TRBV27	CASSFGRRYDRNHGYTF
TRBJ2-7	-	TRBV5-1	CASSAGQGAWGEQYF
TRBJ1-1	-	TRBV10-3	CAIAPGQGGITEAFF
TRBJ2-5	-	TRBV9	CASSVDLGGGVEGTQYF
TRBJ1-4	-	TRBV30	CAWQGAANEKLFF
TRBJ2-6	-	TRBV21-1	CASSPRAGRSGANVLTF
TRBJ2-3	once	TRBV5-8	CATNRGRPADTQYF
TRBJ1-5	-	TRBV29-1	CSVVGEGQPQHF
TRBJ2-7	-	TRBV5-4	CASRLNGGYEQYF
TRBJ1-2	-	TRBV28	CASTPGQRGGYTF
TRBJ1-5	-	TRBV10-3	CAISESTQLGSQHF
TRBJ2-5	-	TRBV5-4	CASSLFERPWGTQYF
TRBJ2-3	-	TRBV2	CASSKERAGADTQYF
TRBJ1-2	-	TRBV4-3	CASSQEPWVDGYTF
TRBJ1-2	-	TRBV19	CASSMFNREHYGYTF
TRBJ2-1	-	TRBV6-6	CASAAANEQFF
TRBJ2-7	-	TRBV4-2	CASSQDLGQGFYEQYF
TRBJ1-2	-	TRBV7-2	CASRTGDYGYTF
TRBJ2-1	-	TRBV18	CASSPPSVGGNEQFF
TRBJ2-1	-	TRBV6-5	CASWEQGAAVQFF